Below, 4 T cell receptor beta chains from the same sample are listed, as sequenced in a study of blood T cells in healthy people across ages. Using a J-beta primer mix together with a sample-barcoded 5' primer, a second PCR was run for roughly 6 to 12 cycles. TCRdb re-called the 5' RACE reads through MiXCR, storing one row per CDR3 protein. The sample yields over 1,500,000 distinct CDR3 sequences, 30% to 40% seen once. The sample comprised blood. The origin of the receptors is a human donor in good health.

The chain recombines TRBV28 with TRBJ2-3, with D unclear. The CDR3 extends over 15 amino acids. The germline V and J ends were trimmed by 2 bases and 6 bases, with 15 bases remaining between them. CDR1 is MDHEN and CDR2 is SYDVKM in the germline V gene. CDR3 region: CASSLNVGSTDTQYF. CDR3 in DNA: TGTGCCAGCAGTTTAAATGTCGGCTCCACGGATACGCAGTATTTT.

The rearrangement links TRBV5-1 to TRBJ2-5; D gene unclear. This CDR3 is 14 amino acids long. V was shortened by 1 base and J by 3 bases, with 10 bases between the two germline ends. CDR1 is SGHRS and CDR2 is YFSETQ in the germline V gene. DNA of the CDR3: TGCGCCAGCAGCTTGTTTGCCCCAGAAGAGACCCAGTACTTC. This gives the protein CASSLFAPEETQYF. The full variable domain, with the rest looked up from reference TRBV5-1 and TRBJ2-5, is KAGVTQTPRYLIKTRGQQVTLSCSPISGHRSVSWYQQTPGQGLQFLFEYFSETQRNKGNFPGRFSGRQFSNSRSEMNVSTLELGDSALYLCASSLFAPEETQYFGPGTRLLVL.

This clonotype has a handful of counts. The CDR3 here is CSADAGTSGGAVETQYF. Here the CDR3 DNA reads TGCAGTGCGGACGCCGGGACTAGCGGGGGGGCTGTGGAGACCCAGTACTTC. The chain carries TRBV20-1 and TRBJ2-5; 16 nucleotides agree with TRBD2. Trimming at V came to 6 bases and at J to 5 bases, leaving 12 bases not matched to a gene. The CDR3 totals 17 residues. Germline loops: CDR1 DFQATT, CDR2 SNEGSKA (reference sequence).

The J gene is TRBJ1-1, the V gene TRBV29-1, with 11 bases that match TRBD1. V lost 5 bases, J lost 6 bases, and 5 bases stayed unmatched. The length of the CDR3 is 13 residues. The germline V gene encodes CDR1 SQVTM and CDR2 ANQGSEA. CDR3 amino acids: CSVSPGQGAEAFF. CDR3 DNA: TGCAGCGTTTCGCCGGGACAGGGGGCTGAAGCTTTCTTT.